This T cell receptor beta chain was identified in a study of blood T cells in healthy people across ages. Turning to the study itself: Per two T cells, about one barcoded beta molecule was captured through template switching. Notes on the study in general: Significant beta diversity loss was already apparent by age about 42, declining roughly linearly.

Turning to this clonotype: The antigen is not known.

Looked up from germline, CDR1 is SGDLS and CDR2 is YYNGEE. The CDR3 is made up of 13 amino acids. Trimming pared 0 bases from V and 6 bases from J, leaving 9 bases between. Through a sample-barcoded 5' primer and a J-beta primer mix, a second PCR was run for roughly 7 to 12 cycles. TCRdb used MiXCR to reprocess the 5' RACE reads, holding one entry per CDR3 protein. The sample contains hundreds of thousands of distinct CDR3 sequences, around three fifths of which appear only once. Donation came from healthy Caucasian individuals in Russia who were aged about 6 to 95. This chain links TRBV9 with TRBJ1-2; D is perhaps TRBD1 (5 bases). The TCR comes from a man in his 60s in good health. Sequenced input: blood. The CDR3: CASSVADIHGYTF. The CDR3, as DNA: TGTGCCAGCAGCGTAGCGGACATTCATGGCTACACCTTC. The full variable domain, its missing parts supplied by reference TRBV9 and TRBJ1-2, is DSGVTQTPKHLITATGQRVTLRCSPRSGDLSVYWYQQSLDQGLQFLIQYYNGEERAKGNILERFSAQQFPDLHSELNLSSLELGDSALYFCASSVADIHGYTFGSGTRLTVV.